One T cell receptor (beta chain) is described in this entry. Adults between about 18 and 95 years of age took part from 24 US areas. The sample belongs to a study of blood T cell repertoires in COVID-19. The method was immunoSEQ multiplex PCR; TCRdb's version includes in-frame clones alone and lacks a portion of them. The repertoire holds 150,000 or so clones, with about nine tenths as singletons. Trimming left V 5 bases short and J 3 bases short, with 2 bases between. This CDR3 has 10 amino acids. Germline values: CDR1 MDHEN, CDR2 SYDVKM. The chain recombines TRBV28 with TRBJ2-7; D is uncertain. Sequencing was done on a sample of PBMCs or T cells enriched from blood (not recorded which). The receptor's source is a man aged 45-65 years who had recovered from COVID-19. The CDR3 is CASSHYEQYF. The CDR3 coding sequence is TGTGCCAGCAGTCACTACGAGCAGTACTTC. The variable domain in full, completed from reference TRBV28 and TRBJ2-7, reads DVKVTQSSRYLVKRTGEKVFLECVQDMDHENMFWYRQDPGLGLRLIYFSYDVKMKEKGDIPEGYSVSREKKERFSLILESASTNQTSMYLCASSHYEQYFGPGTRLTVT.